The 6 T cell receptor beta chains reported below all come from one sample, sequenced in a study of CD8 T cells in Susac syndrome. RNA amounts of about 0.5 to 1 ug underwent reverse transcription with random hexamers. TCRdb called the immunoSEQ multiplex PCR reads again in MiXCR, with one record for every CDR3 protein. The sample gives approximately 77,000 distinct CDR3 sequences, 85% to 95% of which show up once; around 0.57% is in the top ten. The sample taken for sequencing was CD4+ T cells from PBMCs. These receptors came from a human donor with Susac syndrome.

This sequence joins TRBV20-1 and TRBJ1-2; no firm D call. Per germline, CDR1 DFQATT and CDR2 SNEGSKA (reference sequence). Trimming took off 5 bases at V and 4 bases at J, with 14 bases between the two ends. The CDR3 length is 13 residues. The CDR3 loop reads CSAPLNVGYGYTF. The DNA of the CDR3 is TGCAGTGCTCCTTTGAATGTTGGCTATGGCTACACCTTC.

A single count supports this clonotype. The rearrangement uses TRBV5-1 and TRBJ2-3; D call uncertain. The ends were cut back, 5 bases at V and 5 bases at J, with 6 bases in the middle. CDR1 and CDR2 (germline): SGHRS, YFSETQ. The CDR3 consists of 11 residues. The CDR3, as DNA: TGCGCCAGCAGGTTCTTAGATACGCAGTATTTT. Its translation: CASRFLDTQYF.

The rearrangement joins TRBV18 to TRBJ2-7; a possible D gene is TRBD2 (6 bases). Trimming stripped 3 bases from V and 0 bases from J, with 6 bases between. In germline, CDR1 is KGHSH, CDR2 LQKENI. The CDR3 has 13 amino acids. CDR3 in amino acids: CASSPGLSYEQYF. The CDR3 DNA is TGTGCCAGCTCACCGGGACTCTCCTACGAGCAGTACTTC.

This chain connects TRBV4-3 to TRBJ1-2; D is perhaps TRBD1 (5 bases). There are 15 residues in the CDR3. Germline V gene lookup returns CDR1 LGHNA and CDR2 YSLEER. Trimming cost V 0 bases and J 4 bases, with 12 bases left between them. CDR3 residues: CASSQEVQGTYGYTF. The CDR3 DNA reads TGCGCCAGCAGCCAAGAAGTCCAGGGAACCTATGGCTACACCTTC.

V usage is TRBV7-9 and J usage is TRBJ2-7, with 13 nucleotides matching TRBD2. The germline gives CDR1 SEHNR, CDR2 FQNEAQ (reference sequence). The CDR3 consists of 16 residues. J gave up 6 bases and V 5 bases, and 10 bases lay outside the gene matches. The CDR3 is CASSSSPGLAGTEQYF. CDR3 nucleotide sequence: TGTGCCAGCAGCAGTTCCCCGGGACTAGCGGGAACCGAGCAGTACTTC.

This sequence joins TRBV2 and TRBJ2-7; no definite D call. Trimming cost V 5 bases and J 6 bases, with 17 bases left between them. Looked up from germline, CDR1 is SNHLY and CDR2 is FYNNEI. The CDR3 contains 14 residues. As DNA, the CDR3 is TGTGCCAGCAGTCTGGTGGGGAAAGATTCCGAGCAGTACTTC. Translated: CASSLVGKDSEQYF.